This TCR beta chain was sequenced for a study of lymphopenia after photon versus proton radiotherapy. Study-wide results and limits: Survival link was tested only in deceased patients; proton benefit remains a possibility.

The length of the CDR3 is 17 residues. The germline gives CDR1 SGHNT, CDR2 YYREEE (reference sequence). The J segment lost 5 bases and the V segment lost 4 bases, leaving 10 bases of the junction unmatched. The assay was immunoSEQ multiplex PCR, and TCRdb's table has in-frame clones only and misses some. The sample includes about 50,000 clones, roughly 90% of them seen just once. On this clone: Its specificity is unknown.

V gene TRBV5-4 combines with J gene TRBJ2-2; 11 nucleotides line up with TRBD2. The origin of this receptor is a woman aged 40 to 50 with cholangiocarcinoma. The sequencing here drew on peripheral blood, taken from a patient treated with photon-based radiotherapy. The CDR3 loop reads CASSNPTSGVGTGELFF. The CDR3 coding sequence is TGTGCCAGCAGCAACCCGACTAGCGGGGTAGGAACCGGGGAGCTGTTTTTT. Full variable domain (rest looked up from reference TRBV5-4 and TRBJ2-2): ETGVTQSPTHLIKTRGQQVTLRCSSQSGHNTVSWYQQALGQGPQFIFQYYREEENGRGNFPPRFSGLQFPNYSSELNVNALELDDSALYLCASSNPTSGVGTGELFFGEGSRLTVL.